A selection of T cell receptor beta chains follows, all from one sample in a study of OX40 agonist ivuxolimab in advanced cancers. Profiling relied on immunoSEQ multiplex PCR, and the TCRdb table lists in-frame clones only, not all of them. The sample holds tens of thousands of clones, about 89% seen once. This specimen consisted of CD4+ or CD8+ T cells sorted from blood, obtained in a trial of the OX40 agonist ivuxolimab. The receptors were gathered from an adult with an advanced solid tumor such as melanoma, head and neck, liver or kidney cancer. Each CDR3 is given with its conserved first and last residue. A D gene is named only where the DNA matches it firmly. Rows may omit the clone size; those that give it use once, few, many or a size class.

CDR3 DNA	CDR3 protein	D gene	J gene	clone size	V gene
TGTGCCAGTATGATGACAGGGGCTGGAAACACCATATATTTT	CASMMTGAGNTIYF	TRBD1	TRBJ1-3	NA	TRBV19
TGTGCCAGCTCACCACCGAGTCTCTTAGAGACCCAGTACTTC	CASSPPSLLETQYF	NA	TRBJ2-5	NA	TRBV18
TGTGCCACCAGCAGTGCGGGGCCAGGAAATGAAAAACTGTTTTTT	CATSSAGPGNEKLFF	NA	TRBJ1-4	NA	TRBV15
TGTGCCAGCAGTTACCGACTAGCGGGTACCTACGAGCAGTACTTC	CASSYRLAGTYEQYF	TRBD2	TRBJ2-7	NA	TRBV6-6
TGTGCCAGCAGTCCCGAAGGAGGGACAGATAATGAAAAACTGTTTTTT	CASSPEGGTDNEKLFF	TRBD1	TRBJ1-4	NA	TRBV27
TGTGCCAGCTCCTTTAAAGGCGGGGGGCTGGGTACTGAAGCTTTCTTT	CASSFKGGGLGTEAFF	NA	TRBJ1-1	NA	TRBV6-6
TGTGCCAGCTCACGGGCGGGGTCTGGGGCCAACGTCCTGACTTTC	CASSRAGSGANVLTF	NA	TRBJ2-6	few	TRBV18
TGTGCCAGTAGTGGCCGGGACCTCAACGAGCAGTACTTC	CASSGRDLNEQYF	NA	TRBJ2-7	NA	TRBV19
TGCGCCAGCAGTCAGGGGCTCGACGATCGCCGGACGGTTAATGAAAAACTGTTTTTT	CASSQGLDDRRTVNEKLFF	NA	TRBJ1-4	once	TRBV5-1
TGTGCCAGCAGCCGGAGACTAGCGGCCACAGATACGCAGTATTTT	CASSRRLAATDTQYF	TRBD2	TRBJ2-3	NA	TRBV7-1
TGTGCCAGCGTAACCGATCAGGGACTATTAGAGACCCAGTACTTC	CASVTDQGLLETQYF	TRBD2	TRBJ2-5	once	TRBV25-1
TGCGCCAGCAACCCAGGGGGCGCAGATACGCAGTATTTT	CASNPGGADTQYF	TRBD1	TRBJ2-3	NA	TRBV10-2
TGTGCCAGTATTGGGAAACTAGCGGCCTCCTACAATGAGCAGTTCTTC	CASIGKLAASYNEQFF	TRBD2	TRBJ2-1	NA	TRBV19
TGTGCCAGCAGCTTCGGCGGCACTAGCACAGATACGCAGTATTTT	CASSFGGTSTDTQYF	NA	TRBJ2-3	NA	TRBV5-4
TGTGCCAGCAGCTTAATGGGCGGCCAAGAGACCCAGTACTTC	CASSLMGGQETQYF	NA	TRBJ2-5	NA	TRBV7-2
TGTGCCGTCGATGCCTCCCGAGATACGCAGTATTTT	CAVDASRDTQYF	NA	TRBJ2-3	once	TRBV7-2
TGTGCCAGCAGCGTAGGTCAGGGGGCTGGGGAGACCCAGTACTTC	CASSVGQGAGETQYF	TRBD1	TRBJ2-5	NA	TRBV9
TGTGCCAGCAGCGAGACAGGGGTCAGTGAGTACTTC	CASSETGVSEYF	TRBD1	TRBJ2-4	NA	TRBV7-9
TGTGCCAGTAGTTCCTTTCGTGGGGCAAGAGGGACTGAAGCTTTCTTT	CASSSFRGARGTEAFF	NA	TRBJ1-1	NA	TRBV19
TGCGCCAGCAGCTTGGATCCGGGGGGTTCCTACAATGAGCAGTTCTTC	CASSLDPGGSYNEQFF	TRBD2	TRBJ2-1	few	TRBV5-1
TGTGCCAGTAACCTCGGGACTAGCGGAGAGACCCAGTACTTC	CASNLGTSGETQYF	TRBD2	TRBJ2-5	NA	TRBV19
TGTGCCTGGAGTTCAGGGAGTGGAAACACCATATATTTT	CAWSSGSGNTIYF	NA	TRBJ1-3	NA	TRBV30
TGTGCCAGCAGCTTCCGGACAGGGAGGGCCATGAACACTGAAGCTTTCTTT	CASSFRTGRAMNTEAFF	TRBD1	TRBJ1-1	NA	TRBV11-3
TGTGCCAGCTCACCGGGAGCTTCGAACACCGGGGAGCTGTTTTTT	CASSPGASNTGELFF	NA	TRBJ2-2	NA	TRBV18
TGTGCCAGCTCACCAGAGATTAACACTGAAGCTTTCTTT	CASSPEINTEAFF	NA	TRBJ1-1	NA	TRBV18
TGTGCCAGCAGCTCCGGACAGGGGGAATACATTCAGTACTTC	CASSSGQGEYIQYF	TRBD1	TRBJ2-4	NA	TRBV5-8
TGTGCCAGCATCGCAAGTTCGGGCGCCGGGGAGCAGTACTTC	CASIASSGAGEQYF	NA	TRBJ2-7	NA	TRBV28
TGCGCCAGCAGCCAACCGGGACTAGCGGGAGAGAGCAATGAGCAGTTCTTC	CASSQPGLAGESNEQFF	TRBD2	TRBJ2-1	NA	TRBV4-1
TGTGCTAGTGGTCAGGCCGGGGTGTCCTACGAGCAGTACTTC	CASGQAGVSYEQYF	NA	TRBJ2-7	NA	TRBV12-5
TGTGCCAGCAGTTACGAACGGCAGGGTATCACTGAAGCTTTCTTT	CASSYERQGITEAFF	NA	TRBJ1-1	NA	TRBV6-6
TGCGCCAGCAGCGTGGCCGTCTTAGCGGGAGGCCAAGAGACCCAGTACTTC	CASSVAVLAGGQETQYF	TRBD2	TRBJ2-5	NA	TRBV5-1
TGTGCCAGCAGCTCCTCAGGTGTGTCTGGAAACACCATATATTTT	CASSSSGVSGNTIYF	NA	TRBJ1-3	NA	TRBV11-2
TGTGCCAGCAGCTCCGCCTTAATAGATACGCAGTATTTT	CASSSALIDTQYF	NA	TRBJ2-3	NA	TRBV7-6
TGTGCCAGCAGCTTAGGGGGGACAATCGAGACCCAGTACTTC	CASSLGGTIETQYF	NA	TRBJ2-5	NA	TRBV13
TGCGCCAGCAGCCAAGCTGTCCTCGCCCAAGCCGGGGAGCTGTTTTTT	CASSQAVLAQAGELFF	NA	TRBJ2-2	NA	TRBV4-1
TGTGCCAGCAGTGAACGGCTTTTCCTGGGAGCCAACACCGGGGAGCTGTTTTTT	CASSERLFLGANTGELFF	NA	TRBJ2-2	NA	TRBV6-1
TGTGCCAGCAGTTTATCAGGCTTAATAGGGGGGAACACTGAAGCTTTCTTT	CASSLSGLIGGNTEAFF	NA	TRBJ1-1	NA	TRBV27
TGTGCCAGCAGAGGAGAGCGGTTGAACACTGAAGCTTTCTTT	CASRGERLNTEAFF	NA	TRBJ1-1	NA	TRBV2
TGTGCTAGTGGTTCGTCCGGGACACTTTCCATTAGCTCCTACAATGAGCAGTTCTTC	CASGSSGTLSISSYNEQFF	NA	TRBJ2-1	NA	TRBV12-5
TGCGCCAGCAGCTCGGGACAGGGGACTAGCTACGAGCAGTACTTC	CASSSGQGTSYEQYF	TRBD1	TRBJ2-7	NA	TRBV5-1
TGTGCCAGCAGCTTACTCCAGGGAATCCCTGAGACCCAGTACTTC	CASSLLQGIPETQYF	NA	TRBJ2-5	NA	TRBV7-6
TGTGCCAGCACTAGGCAGCTGCAAGAGACCCAGTACTTC	CASTRQLQETQYF	NA	TRBJ2-5	NA	TRBV7-2
TGCGCCAGCAGCGAACTCAGGGGGCGGGATGAAAAACTGTTTTTT	CASSELRGRDEKLFF	TRBD1	TRBJ1-4	once	TRBV5-1
TGTGCCAGTAGTATCCCTCGATCCGGGGAGCTGTTTTTT	CASSIPRSGELFF	NA	TRBJ2-2	once	TRBV19
TGTGCCTGGAACCTCCGGGACAGGGGCCACGAGCAGTACTTC	CAWNLRDRGHEQYF	TRBD1	TRBJ2-7	NA	TRBV30
TGTGCCAGCTCACCGGTCGGAGCGGGAAGCTACGAGCAGTACTTC	CASSPVGAGSYEQYF	TRBD2	TRBJ2-7	NA	TRBV18
TGTGCCAGCAGCGTAGCTTTGGGACAGAGCGTCTCTGGGGCCAACGTCCTGACTTTC	CASSVALGQSVSGANVLTF	TRBD1	TRBJ2-6	NA	TRBV9
TGTGCCAGCAGCCGACAGACAGGGTATGAGCAGTTCTTC	CASSRQTGYEQFF	TRBD1	TRBJ2-1	NA	TRBV14
TGTGCCAGCTCACCCATAGACTTTGGGGCCAACGTCCTGACTTTC	CASSPIDFGANVLTF	NA	TRBJ2-6	NA	TRBV18
TGTGCCAGCAGCCAACTGGGGGTTGGGGAGCAGTACTTC	CASSQLGVGEQYF	NA	TRBJ2-5	NA	TRBV14
TGTGCCAGCAGCCAGTCAACGGGAGCCCAAGAGACCCAGTACTTC	CASSQSTGAQETQYF	NA	TRBJ2-5	NA	TRBV4-2
TGTGCCAGTAGTACCTCCGGAGGAGAGCAGTACTTC	CASSTSGGEQYF	NA	TRBJ2-7	NA	TRBV19
TGTGCCAGCAGTTACGCTAGCGGGATGACTTTCTACGAGCAGTACTTC	CASSYASGMTFYEQYF	TRBD2	TRBJ2-7	once	TRBV6-5
TGTGCCATCAGTGAGTCGCGGGGTCCTGAGACCCAGTACTTC	CAISESRGPETQYF	NA	TRBJ2-5	NA	TRBV10-3
TGTGCCAGCAGTTCGGGGCTAGCCGGGGGTGAGCAGTTCTTC	CASSSGLAGGEQFF	NA	TRBJ2-1	NA	TRBV6-5
TGTGCCACCAGCCACAGGGACGGGGGCCGAAATGAGCAGTTCTTC	CATSHRDGGRNEQFF	NA	TRBJ2-1	NA	TRBV15
TGTGCCAGCAGCTTAGCGGTCTTCGGGGAGCAGTACTTC	CASSLAVFGEQYF	NA	TRBJ2-7	once	TRBV7-2
TGTGCCAGCAGCTTAGTGGGTGTATGGCAGTCACGCGACTCCTACGAGCAGTACTTC	CASSLVGVWQSRDSYEQYF	NA	TRBJ2-7	NA	TRBV11-3
TGTGCCAGCAGCTCTCGGATGGGAAACGGGGAGCTGTTTTTT	CASSSRMGNGELFF	NA	TRBJ2-2	once	TRBV9